This T cell receptor (beta chain) was documented in a study of cytomegalovirus exposure and HLA in healthy donors. Study-level findings and limits: Later work showed greater clonal expansion in HLA-associated TCR beta chains than in equally common others. It is likely that the observed cluster of highly shared sequence variants was a sequencing artifact. For most TCR sequences rarity was the rule, although some public TCRs occurred in many donors. Donor immune exposure was known only as CMV serostatus.

This clone has a handful of counts. Its antigen remains unidentified. Primers: 60 Vbeta forward and 13 Jbeta reverse. TCRdb keeps only in-frame clones here, not all; method: immunoSEQ multiplex PCR. The repertoire holds about 100,000 clones, with 55% to 75% as singletons. Germline loops: CDR1 SGHRS, CDR2 YFSETQ. Unmatched junction bases numbered 7, after V lost 4 bases and J lost 4 bases. CDR3 length: 15 amino acids. Material: PBMCs. This clonotype was sampled from a man younger than 45 in good health and CMV-seropositive. V and J are TRBV5-1 and TRBJ2-1, with TRBD2 matching 8 bases. The CDR3 DNA reads as TGCGCCAGCAGCCTAAGCGGGGGCCTTTACAATGAGCAGTTCTTC. Translating it yields CASSLSGGLYNEQFF.